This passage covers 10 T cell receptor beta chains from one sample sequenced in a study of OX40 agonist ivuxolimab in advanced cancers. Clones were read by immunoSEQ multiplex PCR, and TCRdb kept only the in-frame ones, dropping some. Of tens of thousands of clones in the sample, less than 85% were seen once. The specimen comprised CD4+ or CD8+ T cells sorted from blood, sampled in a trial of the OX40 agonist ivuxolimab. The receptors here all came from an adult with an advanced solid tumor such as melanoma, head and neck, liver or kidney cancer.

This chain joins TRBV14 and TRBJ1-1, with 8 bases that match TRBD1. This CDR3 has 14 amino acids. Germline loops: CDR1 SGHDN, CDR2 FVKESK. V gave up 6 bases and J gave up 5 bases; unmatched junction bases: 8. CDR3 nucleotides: TGTGCCAGCAGTGAGACAGGGGCAACGACTGAAGCTTTCTTT. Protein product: CASSETGATTEAFF.

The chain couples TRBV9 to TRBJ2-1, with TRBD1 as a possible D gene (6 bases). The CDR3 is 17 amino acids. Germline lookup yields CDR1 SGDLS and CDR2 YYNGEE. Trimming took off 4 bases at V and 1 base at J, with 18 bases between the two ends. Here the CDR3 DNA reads TGTGCCAGCAGCCCCTCTTACACAGGGTGGTCCTACAATGAGCAGTTCTTC. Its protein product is CASSPSYTGWSYNEQFF. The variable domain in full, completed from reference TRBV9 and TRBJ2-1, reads DSGVTQTPKHLITATGQRVTLRCSPRSGDLSVYWYQQSLDQGLQFLIQYYNGEERAKGNILERFSAQQFPDLHSELNLSSLELGDSALYFCASSPSYTGWSYNEQFFGPGTRLTVL.

The CDR3 bases are TGTGCCAGTAGTATTCTTCCGGGTCTGATCAATCAGCCCCAGCATTTT. Its translation: CASSILPGLINQPQHF. This rearrangement joins TRBV19 to TRBJ1-5; no definite D call. The V gene lost 3 bases and the J gene lost 3 bases, with 15 bases spanning the gap. This CDR3 comprises 16 residues. From germline, CDR1 is LNHDA and CDR2 SQIVND (reference sequence).

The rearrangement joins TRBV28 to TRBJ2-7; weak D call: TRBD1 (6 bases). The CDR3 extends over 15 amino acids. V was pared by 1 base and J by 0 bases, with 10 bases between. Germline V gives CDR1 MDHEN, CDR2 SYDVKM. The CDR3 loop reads CASSLSGGFSYEQYF. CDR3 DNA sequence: TGTGCCAGCAGTTTATCTGGGGGCTTCTCCTACGAGCAGTACTTC.

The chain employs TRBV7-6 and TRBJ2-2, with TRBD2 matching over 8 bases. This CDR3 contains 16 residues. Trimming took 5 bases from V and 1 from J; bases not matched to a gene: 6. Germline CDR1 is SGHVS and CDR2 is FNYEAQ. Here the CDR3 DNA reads TGTGCCAGCAGCCCGACTAGCGTCGTGAACACCGGGGAGCTGTTTTTT. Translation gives CASSPTSVVNTGELFF. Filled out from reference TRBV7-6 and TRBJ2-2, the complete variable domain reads GAGVSQSPRYKVTKRGQDVALRCDPISGHVSLYWYRQALGQGPEFLTYFNYEAQQDKSGLPNDRFSAERPEGSISTLTIQRTEQRDSAMYRCASSPTSVVNTGELFFGEGSRLTVL.

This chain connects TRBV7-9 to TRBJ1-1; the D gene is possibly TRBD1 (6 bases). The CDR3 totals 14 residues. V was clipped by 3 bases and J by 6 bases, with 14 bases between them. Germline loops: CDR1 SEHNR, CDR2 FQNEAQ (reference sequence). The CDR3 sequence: CASSLDSLTAEAFF. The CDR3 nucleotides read TGTGCCAGCAGCTTGGACAGCCTTACGGCTGAAGCTTTCTTT.

The CDR3 region is CASSLAQGPQETQYF. CDR3 coding DNA: TGTGCCAGCAGCTTAGCGCAAGGGCCCCAAGAGACCCAGTACTTC. The V call is TRBV7-9, the J call TRBJ2-5; D unclear. Germline V lookup: CDR1 SEHNR, CDR2 FQNEAQ (reference sequence). The V gene lost 0 bases and the J gene lost 1 base, with 9 bases spanning the gap. CDR3 length: 15 residues.

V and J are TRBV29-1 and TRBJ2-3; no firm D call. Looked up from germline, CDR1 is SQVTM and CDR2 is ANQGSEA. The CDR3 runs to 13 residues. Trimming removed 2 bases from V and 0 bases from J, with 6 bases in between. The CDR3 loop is CSVEQDSTDTQYF. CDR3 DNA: TGCAGCGTTGAACAGGACAGCACAGATACGCAGTATTTT.

The CDR3 nucleotides are TGTGCCAGCAGCTTGCTCCCAGGGCAGTACGTC. Protein product: CASSLLPGQYV. V and J are TRBV5-5 and TRBJ2-7, with D unresolved. V shed 1 base and J shed 9 bases, with 8 bases lying between them. CDR3 length: 11 residues. Germline V gene sequence: CDR1 SGHKS, CDR2 YYEKEE (reference sequence).

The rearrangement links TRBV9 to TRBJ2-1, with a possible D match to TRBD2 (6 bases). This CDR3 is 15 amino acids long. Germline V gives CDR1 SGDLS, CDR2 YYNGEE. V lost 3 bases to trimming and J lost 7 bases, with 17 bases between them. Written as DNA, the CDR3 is TGTGCCAGCAGCGGCGGGACCCTTGGGGGAAATGAGCAGTTCTTC. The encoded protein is CASSGGTLGGNEQFF.